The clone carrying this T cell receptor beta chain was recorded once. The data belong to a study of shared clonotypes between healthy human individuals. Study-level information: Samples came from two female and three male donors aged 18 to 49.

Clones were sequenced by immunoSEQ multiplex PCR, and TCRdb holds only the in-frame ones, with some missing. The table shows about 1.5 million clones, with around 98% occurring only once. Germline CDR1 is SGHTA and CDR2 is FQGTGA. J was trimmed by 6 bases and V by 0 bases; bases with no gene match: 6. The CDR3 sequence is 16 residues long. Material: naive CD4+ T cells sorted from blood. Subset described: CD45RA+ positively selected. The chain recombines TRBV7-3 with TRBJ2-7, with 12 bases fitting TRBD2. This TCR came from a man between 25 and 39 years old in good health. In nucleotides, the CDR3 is TGTGCCAGCAGCTTAACGCGACTAGCGGGAGAGTCCGAGCAGTACTTC. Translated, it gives CASSLTRLAGESEQYF.